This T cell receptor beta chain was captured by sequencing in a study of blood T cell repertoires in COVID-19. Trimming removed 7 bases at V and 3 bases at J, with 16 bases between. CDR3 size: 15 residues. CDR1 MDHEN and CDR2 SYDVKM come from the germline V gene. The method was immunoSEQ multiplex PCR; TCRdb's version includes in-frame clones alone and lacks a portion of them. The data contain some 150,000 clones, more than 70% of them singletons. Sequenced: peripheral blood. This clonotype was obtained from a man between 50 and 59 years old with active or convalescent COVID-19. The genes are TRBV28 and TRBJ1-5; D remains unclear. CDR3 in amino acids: CASTSGEGFNQPQHF. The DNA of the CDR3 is TGTGCCAGCACCTCTGGGGAGGGATTCAATCAGCCCCAGCATTTT.